A single sample is the source of the 30 T cell receptor beta chains below, sequenced in a study of CD8 T cells in Susac syndrome. Random hexamers were used to reverse transcribe an amount of roughly 0.5 to 1 ug RNA. One entry per CDR3 protein, called by TCRdb with MiXCR from the immunoSEQ multiplex PCR reads. The table shows 70,000 to 75,000 distinct CDR3 sequences, with 93% occurring only once. The source material was CD4+ T cells from PBMCs. These receptors all stem from a human donor with Susac syndrome.

The CDR3 DNA reads TGTGCCAGCAGCCCGGGTTGGAGTGGCAATCAGCCCCAGCATTTT. It encodes CASSPGWSGNQPQHF. The chain has TRBV11-2 and TRBJ1-5, with no clear D. Trimming removed 5 bases at V and 2 bases at J, with 13 bases between. Germline CDR1 is SGHAT and CDR2 is FQNNGV. The CDR3 length is 15 residues.

This sequence joins TRBV27 and TRBJ1-6; D is perhaps TRBD1 (5 bases). The germline V gene has CDR1 MNHEY and CDR2 SMNVEV (reference sequence). The V gene lost 7 bases and the J gene lost 9 bases, with 19 bases spanning the gap. The CDR3 sequence is 15 residues long. The CDR3 spells CASTPRGPMRSPLHF. The CDR3 nucleotides read TGTGCCAGCACTCCCCGGGGCCCGATGCGTTCACCCCTCCACTTT.

The chain combines TRBV5-1 with TRBJ1-5; D might be TRBD1 (5 bases). Germline assignment: CDR1 SGHRS and CDR2 YFSETQ. The V end was cut by 7 bases, the J end by 7 bases, with 18 bases between. The CDR3 consists of 14 residues. CDR3 sequence reads: CASLGPQGFQPQHF. The CDR3, as DNA: TGCGCCAGCCTAGGACCCCAGGGTTTCCAGCCCCAGCATTTT.

This chain connects TRBV5-1 to TRBJ2-7, with TRBD1 identical over 7 bases. V lost 0 bases, J lost 2 bases, and 2 bases stayed unmatched. The CDR3 totals 14 residues. Germline V gene sequence: CDR1 SGHRS, CDR2 YFSETQ. The CDR3 DNA follows: TGCGCCAGCAGCTTGGTAGGGACAGCCTACGAGCAGTACTTC. This translates into CASSLVGTAYEQYF.

This chain links TRBV20-1 with TRBJ1-1; D ambiguous. The germline V gene has CDR1 DFQATT and CDR2 SNEGSKA (reference sequence). CDR3 length: 15 amino acids. V was cut by 1 base and J by 6 bases, with 18 bases left in between. Here the CDR3 DNA reads TGCAGTGCTAGAGCCTCCAGGTGGATGTACGCTGAAGCTTTCTTT. Protein product: CSARASRWMYAEAFF.

The V gene is TRBV7-2, the J gene TRBJ2-1, with 7 bases matching TRBD2. J lost 4 bases, V lost 7 bases, and 10 bases had no gene match. The CDR3 covers 15 residues. CDR1 is SGHTA, CDR2 FQGNSA, per germline. The CDR3 DNA reads TGTGCCAGCACACCTGATCGGGGAGGGTACAATGAGCAGTTCTTC. Its protein is CASTPDRGGYNEQFF.

This clonotype was counted once. V gene TRBV18 combines with J gene TRBJ2-5; 11 bases align to TRBD2. From germline, CDR1 is KGHSH and CDR2 LQKENI. The J segment lost 2 bases and the V segment lost 3 bases, leaving 5 bases of the junction unmatched. The CDR3 has 16 residues. CDR3 sequence (DNA): TGTGCCAGCTCACCGCGAGGGACTAGCGGACAAGAGACCCAGTACTTC. This translates into CASSPRGTSGQETQYF.

The V gene is TRBV19, the J gene TRBJ1-5, with D hard to call. The ends were cut back, 4 bases at V and 0 bases at J, with 13 bases in the middle. The germline CDR1 and CDR2 sequences are LNHDA and SQIVND (reference sequence). This CDR3 region has 16 residues. CDR3 residues: CASSKIDHTSNQPQHF. CDR3 nucleotide sequence: TGTGCCAGTAGTAAGATTGATCATACTAGCAATCAGCCCCAGCATTTT.

The chain joins TRBV7-3 to TRBJ1-4; 7 positions agree with TRBD1. From germline, CDR1 is SGHTA and CDR2 FQGTGA. CDR3 length equals 12 residues. Losses at the gene ends were 10 bases for V and 5 bases for J; bases not matched to a gene: 4. The CDR3 sequence: CATPGQNEKLFF. CDR3 nucleotides: TGTGCCACCCCGGGACAGAATGAAAAACTGTTTTTT. Looking up the rest from reference TRBV7-3 and TRBJ1-4 gives the full variable domain: GAGVSQTPSNKVTEKGKYVELRCDPISGHTALYWYRQSLGQGPEFLIYFQGTGAADDSGLPNDRFFAVRPEGSVSTLKIQRTERGDSAVYLCATPGQNEKLFFGSGTQLSVL.

The chain is built from TRBV20-1 and TRBJ2-7; D is undetermined. CDR3 length equals 13 residues. The germline V gene has CDR1 DFQATT and CDR2 SNEGSKA (reference sequence). V gave up 5 bases and J gave up 4 bases, with 15 bases separating them. CDR3 loop: CSAPGPRVYEQYF. The CDR3 coding sequence is TGCAGTGCTCCCGGACCCCGGGTTTACGAGCAGTACTTC.

The V call is TRBV6-4, the J call TRBJ1-2; 12 nucleotides align to TRBD1. The CDR3 consists of 14 residues. J was trimmed by 8 bases and V by 10 bases; bases with no gene match: 11. CDR1 and CDR2 (germline): MRHNA, SNTAGT. DNA for the CDR3: TGTGCCACCAGGCCGGGACAGGGGGCAGGGGGCTACACCTTC. Protein product: CATRPGQGAGGYTF.

This clonotype was counted once. CDR3 residues: CSARDSKQGLHGYTF. The DNA of the CDR3 is TGCAGTGCTAGAGACAGTAAACAGGGGCTCCATGGCTACACCTTC. The J gene is TRBJ1-2, the V gene TRBV20-1; TRBD1 aligns across 7 bases. The germline V gene encodes CDR1 DFQATT and CDR2 SNEGSKA (reference sequence). The CDR3 loop spans 15 amino acids. V lost 0 bases, J lost 6 bases, and 10 bases stayed unmatched.

This clonotype appeared a single time. The rearrangement links TRBV6-2 or TRBV6-3 to TRBJ2-3; D is unresolved. Trimming removed 2 bases from V and 4 bases from J, with 4 bases in between. This CDR3 is built from 12 residues. CDR1 is MNHEY and CDR2 is SVGEGT in the germline V gene. DNA for the CDR3: TGTGCCAGCAGTTACATGGCAGATACGCAGTATTTT. It is translated as CASSYMADTQYF.

CDR3: CSARVLAGPETQYF. The CDR3, as DNA: TGCAGTGCTAGAGTTCTAGCGGGGCCAGAGACCCAGTACTTC. V gene TRBV20-1 combines with J gene TRBJ2-5, with 9 nucleotides matching TRBD2. CDR3 size: 14 residues. Germline V gene sequence: CDR1 DFQATT, CDR2 SNEGSKA (reference sequence). J lost 4 bases, V lost 1 base, and 4 bases had no gene match.

The chain carries TRBV5-1 and TRBJ2-3; TRBD1 matches at 7 bases. The CDR3 is 15 amino acids. The V gene's germline CDR1 is SGHRS and CDR2 YFSETQ. With 0 bases clipped from V and 1 base from J, the junction kept 2 bases outside the gene matches. Here the CDR3 reads CASSLAGQGTDTQYF. The CDR3 DNA follows: TGCGCCAGCAGCTTGGCCGGACAGGGCACAGATACGCAGTATTTT.

This sequence joins TRBV19 and TRBJ1-5, with TRBD1 as a possible D gene (6 bases). CDR3 length: 15 amino acids. CDR1 and CDR2 (germline): LNHDA, SQIVND (reference sequence). V was clipped by 6 bases and J by 8 bases, with 20 bases between them. CDR3 residues: CASSRQDHSQEPQHF. The CDR3 coding sequence is TGTGCCAGTAGCCGACAGGATCATTCTCAGGAGCCCCAGCATTTT.

This rearrangement joins TRBV30 to TRBJ2-1; D is undetermined. This CDR3 region has 11 residues. The germline V gene has CDR1 GTSNPN and CDR2 SVGIG (reference sequence). V lost 2 bases and J lost 8, with 7 bases in between. This CDR3 reads CAWSNTYEQFF. For the CDR3, the DNA is TGTGCCTGGAGTAACACCTATGAGCAGTTCTTC.

This clonotype was counted between two and nine times. Compared with germline, one end of the junction differs, possibly owing to a read error. The chain joins TRBV20-1 to TRBJ2-5, with no clear D. CDR3 size: 11 residues. CDR1 and CDR2 from the germline V gene are DFQATT and SNEGSKA (reference sequence). The CDR3 sequence: CSAQHQETQYF. The DNA for the CDR3 is TGCAGTGCCCAACACCAGGAGACCCAGTACTTC.

A single count supports this clonotype. The V and J genes are TRBV10-1 and TRBJ2-5, with 8 nucleotides matching TRBD1. CDR1 WNHNN and CDR2 SYGVQD come from the germline V gene (reference sequence). This CDR3 has 15 residues. J gave up 1 base and V 7 bases, and 8 bases lay outside the gene matches. The CDR3 DNA is TGCGCCAGCACTCGACAGGGGACCTGCCAAGAGACCCAGTACTTC. This sequence encodes CASTRQGTCQETQYF.

Written as DNA, the CDR3 is TGTGCCAGCAGTGAACTGGGCTATGGCTACACCTTC. Translated, it gives CASSELGYGYTF. The gene calls are TRBV2 and TRBJ1-2; D ambiguous. Trimming removed 2 bases at V and 4 bases at J, with 5 bases between. Germline CDR1 is SNHLY and CDR2 is FYNNEI. The CDR3 extends over 12 amino acids.

The gene calls are TRBV27 and TRBJ1-1, with TRBD1 matching over 10 bases. The CDR3 is 18 residues long. Germline trimming cut 2 bases from V and 0 bases from J; bases unmatched to any gene: 9. In germline, CDR1 is MNHEY, CDR2 SMNVEV (reference sequence). The CDR3 DNA reads TGTGCCAGCAGTTTACGGAGACAGGGGGCTGTCATGAACACTGAAGCTTTCTTT. Protein: CASSLRRQGAVMNTEAFF.

The chain couples TRBV11-2 to TRBJ2-3; no clear D. The CDR3 sequence is 15 residues long. Trimming pared 3 bases from V and 0 bases from J, leaving 10 bases between. Germline CDR1 reads SGHAT; CDR2 reads FQNNGV. The CDR3 DNA follows: TGTGCCAGCAGCTTCATAGATCGGAGCACAGATACGCAGTATTTT. It is translated as CASSFIDRSTDTQYF.

This clonotype appeared once. The chain uses TRBV20-1 and TRBJ2-3, with unresolved D. V lost 3 bases to trimming and J lost 0 bases, with 7 bases between them. From germline, CDR1 is DFQATT and CDR2 SNEGSKA (reference sequence). The CDR3 runs to 13 residues. CDR3 nucleotides: TGCAGTGCTAGTAGTACTAGCACAGATACGCAGTATTTT. Its protein product is CSASSTSTDTQYF.

The genes are TRBV5-1 and TRBJ2-7; the match to TRBD2 covers 10 bases. V lost 3 bases, J lost 6 bases, and 9 bases stayed unmatched. CDR1 and CDR2 from the germline V gene are SGHRS and YFSETQ. The CDR3 extends over 15 amino acids. The CDR3 DNA is TGCGCCAGCAGCTATGAAATAGCGGGGGGACGCGAGCAGTACTTC. It translates to CASSYEIAGGREQYF.

The chain has TRBV20-1 and TRBJ2-7; tentatively, D is TRBD2 (7 bases). The CDR3 is made up of 15 amino acids. Germline CDR1 is DFQATT and CDR2 is SNEGSKA (reference sequence). V lost 2 bases to trimming and J lost 3 bases, with 17 bases between them. This CDR3 is CSARRGARRDYEQYF. DNA for the CDR3: TGCAGTGCTAGACGGGGGGCAAGGAGGGACTACGAGCAGTACTTC.

The rearrangement links TRBV6-5 to TRBJ1-2, with 8 bases that match TRBD1. V trimming: 4 bases; J trimming: 5 bases; junction bases outside the gene matches: 6. The CDR3 covers 14 residues. Germline CDR1 is MNHEY and CDR2 is SVGAGI. The CDR3 loop is CASSWTGPGYGYTF. The CDR3 nucleotides are TGTGCCAGCAGTTGGACAGGGCCAGGGTATGGCTACACCTTC.

The chain combines TRBV5-1 with TRBJ2-7, with TRBD1 matching over 7 bases. The CDR3 is 14 residues long. With 2 bases clipped from V and 5 bases from J, the junction kept 7 bases outside the gene matches. Per germline, CDR1 SGHRS and CDR2 YFSETQ. This CDR3 reads CASSFDRDRDEQYF. The CDR3 DNA sequence: TGCGCCAGCAGCTTCGACAGGGACCGCGACGAGCAGTACTTC.

V is TRBV20-1 and J is TRBJ1-5, with unresolved D. CDR1 and CDR2 from the germline V gene are DFQATT and SNEGSKA (reference sequence). V dropped 3 bases and J dropped 3 bases, with 9 bases sitting between them. The CDR3 extends over 13 amino acids. CDR3 loop: CSARKTYNQPQHF. CDR3 DNA: TGCAGTGCTAGGAAGACCTACAATCAGCCCCAGCATTTT.

This clonotype showed up just once. V is TRBV3-1 and J is TRBJ2-2; the D is unclear. Per the germline V gene, CDR1 is LGHDT and CDR2 is YNNKEL (reference sequence). This CDR3 has 16 amino acids. The V and J ends lost 4 bases and 0 bases respectively, with 12 bases between them. In DNA, the CDR3 is TGTGCCAGCAGCCGCGGAGCTTCCTCGAACACCGGGGAGCTGTTTTTT. Translating it yields CASSRGASSNTGELFF.

The chain links TRBV12-3 or TRBV12-4 to TRBJ1-5; 7 bases match TRBD1. CDR3 length: 17 amino acids. V trimming: 3 bases; J trimming: 0 bases; junction bases outside the gene matches: 8. The CDR3 coding sequence is TGTGCCAGCAGTTTTCTAGGACAGGCTTATAGCAATCAGCCCCAGCATTTT. It translates to CASSFLGQAYSNQPQHF.